These 20 T cell receptor beta chains share one sample of origin, sequenced in a study of T cell repertoires in cytomegalovirus infection. A single record per CDR3 protein comes from TCRdb applying MiXCR to the reads. Of about 320,000 distinct CDR3 sequences in the sample, around a tenth were seen once. The material sequenced was PBMCs. The receptors derive from a human donor in good health (CMV status not recorded). Some clones in this sample may be carry-over from other donors' samples.

The chain couples TRBV28 to TRBJ2-1; 13 bases are a match to TRBD2. Germline V gene lookup returns CDR1 MDHEN and CDR2 SYDVKM. The junction had 2 bases not matched to a gene; V was cut back by 3 bases and J by 6 bases. This CDR3 region has 15 residues. CDR3 coding DNA: TGTGCCAGCAGTTTCCGGACTAGCGGGAGCAATGAGCAGTTCTTC. Protein sequence: CASSFRTSGSNEQFF. Filled out from reference TRBV28 and TRBJ2-1, the complete variable domain reads DVKVTQSSRYLVKRTGEKVFLECVQDMDHENMFWYRQDPGLGLRLIYFSYDVKMKEKGDIPEGYSVSREKKERFSLILESASTNQTSMYLCASSFRTSGSNEQFFGPGTRLTVL.

In this sample, this clonotype turned up many times. V is TRBV5-4 and J is TRBJ2-2; unclear D gene. V shed 0 bases and J shed 6 bases, with 15 bases lying between them. CDR1 and CDR2 (germline): SGHNT, YYREEE (reference sequence). The CDR3 sequence is 16 residues long. This CDR3 reads CASSLGSPLGAGELFF. CDR3 DNA: TGTGCCAGCAGCTTGGGTAGCCCTTTAGGCGCCGGGGAGCTGTTTTTT.

For this clonotype: The junction differs from germline at one of its ends, possibly a read error. The chain has TRBV28 and TRBJ2-1; D not certain. Germline V gives CDR1 MDHEN, CDR2 SYDVKM. The CDR3 sequence is 15 residues long. For the CDR3, the DNA is TGTGCCATCAGTTTCGGCTCCCCCTCCTACAATGAGCAGTTCTTC. Amino acids: CAISFGSPSYNEQFF.

This clonotype was seen repeatedly, ten times or more. As DNA, the CDR3 is TGTGCCAGCAGTTACTCGAGCCAGGGGAGCACAGATACGCAGTATTTT. It yields the protein CASSYSSQGSTDTQYF. The chain recombines TRBV6-2 or TRBV6-3 with TRBJ2-3, with TRBD1 as a possible D gene (6 bases). The V end lost 0 bases, the J end lost 0 bases, and 10 bases lay between the germline ends. The CDR3 consists of 16 residues. From germline, CDR1 is MNHEY and CDR2 SVGEGT.

This clonotype was detected ten times or more. The chain carries TRBV7-2 and TRBJ1-6; TRBD1 matches at 7 bases. Germline-derived CDR1 and CDR2 are SGHTA and FQGNSA. The J segment lost 4 bases and the V segment lost 7 bases, leaving 13 bases of the junction unmatched. CDR3 length equals 17 residues. The CDR3 DNA reads as TGTGCCAGCACCCCGAGGGTGGTACAGGGGTATAATTCACCCCTCCACTTT. It codes for CASTPRVVQGYNSPLHF.

This sequence joins TRBV24-1 and TRBJ2-1; D not resolved. This CDR3 has 12 amino acids. Germline values: CDR1 KGHDR, CDR2 SFDVKD. V was trimmed by 10 bases and J by 7 bases, leaving 13 bases between them. DNA of the CDR3: TGTGCCACGGGATGGGGAACAAATGAGCAGTTCTTC. Protein product: CATGWGTNEQFF.

Many counts were recorded for this clonotype. The chain links TRBV7-2 to TRBJ2-5; tentative D call: TRBD2 (6 bases). The V gene lost 3 bases and the J gene lost 4 bases, with 18 bases spanning the gap. In germline, CDR1 is SGHTA, CDR2 FQGNSA. CDR3 length: 16 residues. CDR3 sequence (DNA): TGTGCCAGCAGCTTGGGGACTCAACTCCGTCGAGAGACCCAGTACTTC. It yields the protein CASSLGTQLRRETQYF. The full variable domain, with the rest looked up from reference TRBV7-2 and TRBJ2-5, is GAGVSQSPSNKVTEKGKDVELRCDPISGHTALYWYRQSLGQGLEFLIYFQGNSAPDKSGLPSDRFSAERTGGSVSTLTIQRTQQEDSAVYLCASSLGTQLRRETQYFGPGTRLLVL.

This clonotype was counted ten times or more. The chain has TRBV7-2 and TRBJ2-5; D is uncertain. The CDR3 runs to 12 residues. Germline CDR1 SGHTA, CDR2 FQGNSA. The germline V and J ends were trimmed by 2 bases and 5 bases, with 6 bases remaining between them. CDR3 region: CASSLYSETQYF. The CDR3 coding sequence is TGTGCCAGCAGCTTATATAGCGAGACCCAGTACTTC.

This clonotype was detected only a few times. The chain combines TRBV11-1 with TRBJ1-1; D remains ambiguous. Trimming removed 8 bases at V and 11 bases at J, with 15 bases between. Germline V gives CDR1 SGHAT, CDR2 FQDESV (reference sequence). CDR3 length: 11 residues. CDR3 region: CASGFYKEAFF. CDR3 in DNA: TGTGCCAGCGGATTTTACAAAGAGGCTTTCTTT. Based on the CDR3 plus reference TRBV11-1 and TRBJ1-1, the full variable domain is EAEVAQSPRYKITEKSQAVAFWCDPISGHATLYWYRQILGQGPELLVQFQDESVVDDSQLPKDRFSAERLKGVDSTLKIQPAELGDSAMYLCASGFYKEAFFGQGTRLTVV.

This clonotype was detected only a few times. The chain combines TRBV20-1 with TRBJ1-1; D may be TRBD1 (6 bases). Germline V gene data show CDR1 as DFQATT and CDR2 as SNEGSKA (reference sequence). This CDR3 contains 15 residues. The CDR3 loop is CRAGGGPGEITEAFF. In nucleotides, the CDR3 is TGCAGGGCCGGAGGAGGACCAGGGGAAATCACTGAAGCTTTCTTT.

This clonotype was observed many times. The rearrangement links TRBV6-5 to TRBJ2-7; D tentatively reads TRBD1 or TRBD2 (5 bases each). Per germline, CDR1 MNHEY and CDR2 SVGAGI. Trimming removed 0 bases at V and 3 bases at J, with 12 bases between. There are 15 residues in the CDR3. CDR3 in DNA: TGTGCCAGCAGTTACTCGAGGTCAGGGAGCTACGAGCAGTACTTC. It encodes CASSYSRSGSYEQYF.

This clonotype has only a few counts. This sequence joins TRBV10-1 and TRBJ2-2; 14 nucleotides line up with TRBD2. The V segment lost 8 bases and the J segment 6 bases; nucleotides outside the gene matches: 8. CDR1 WNHNN and CDR2 SYGVQD come from the germline V gene (reference sequence). There are 16 residues in the CDR3. The CDR3 here is CASWGLAGVLPGELFF. For the CDR3, the DNA is TGCGCCAGCTGGGGACTAGCGGGAGTTCTGCCCGGGGAGCTGTTTTTT.

The CDR3 coding sequence is TGCAGTGCCCGGGGGCCTAGCGCGGGGTACGAGCAGTACTTC. The encoded protein is CSARGPSAGYEQYF. The V call is TRBV20-1, the J call TRBJ2-7; D may be TRBD1 or TRBD2 (6 bases each). V was trimmed by 6 bases and J by 4 bases, leaving 19 bases between them. The CDR3 loop spans 14 amino acids. Germline V gives CDR1 DFQATT, CDR2 SNEGSKA (reference sequence).

The sample holds a few counts of this clonotype. This rearrangement joins TRBV10-3 to TRBJ1-1; D not certain. CDR1 is ENHRY and CDR2 is SYGVKD in the germline V gene. Trimming took 3 bases from V and 5 from J, leaving 7 bases between them. The CDR3 spans 12 residues. The CDR3 loop reads CAISDWGTEAFF. DNA of the CDR3: TGTGCCATCAGTGATTGGGGAACTGAAGCTTTCTTT.

This clonotype was detected many times. The J gene is TRBJ2-5, the V gene TRBV6-1, with D perhaps given as TRBD1 or TRBD2 (5 bases each). Germline V gives CDR1 MNHNS, CDR2 SASEGT. The V end was cut by 7 bases, the J end by 4 bases, with 16 bases between. This CDR3 has 14 residues. CDR3 bases: TGTGCCAGCACAGGGTATGGACTCGGAGAGACCCAGTACTTC. Protein sequence: CASTGYGLGETQYF.

In this sample, this clonotype turned up many times. This chain joins TRBV6-2 or TRBV6-3 and TRBJ1-1, with 7 bases identical to TRBD1. The V segment lost 4 bases and the J segment 2 bases; nucleotides outside the gene matches: 10. Germline V lookup: CDR1 MNHEY, CDR2 SVGEGT. This CDR3 is built from 16 residues. As DNA, the CDR3 is TGTGCCAGCAGTTCACACAGGGGTTTGAGAAACACTGAAGCTTTCTTT. Translated, it gives CASSSHRGLRNTEAFF.

In its sample, this clonotype was seen many times. This chain joins TRBV7-2 and TRBJ2-1; the D call may be TRBD1 or TRBD2 (5 bases each). Trimming removed 5 bases from V and 10 bases from J, with 12 bases in between. This CDR3 has 12 residues. Germline CDR1 SGHTA, CDR2 FQGNSA. The CDR3 is CASSRDVGEQFF. CDR3 nucleotide sequence: TGTGCCAGCAGCCGGGACGTCGGGGAGCAGTTCTTC.

This clonotype was detected many times. This chain joins TRBV14 and TRBJ1-6; TRBD1 aligns across 8 bases. Germline lookup yields CDR1 SGHDN and CDR2 FVKESK. The CDR3 consists of 16 residues. The V and J ends lost 3 bases and 10 bases, in that order; junction bases with no gene match: 11. The CDR3 region has the DNA TGTGCCAGCAGCCATCATACAGGGGGTATGGGATCACCCCTCCACTTT. It codes for CASSHHTGGMGSPLHF. Looking up the rest from reference TRBV14 and TRBJ1-6 gives the full variable domain: EAGVTQFPSHSVIEKGQTVTLRCDPISGHDNLYWYRRVMGKEIKFLLHFVKESKQDESGMPNNRFLAERTGGTYSTLKVQPAELEDSGVYFCASSHHTGGMGSPLHFGNGTRLTVT.

This clonotype appeared a few times. V and J are TRBV2 and TRBJ2-5; TRBD1 agrees at 7 bases. This CDR3 contains 13 residues. J lost 10 bases, V lost 6 bases, and 11 bases had no gene match. Per germline, CDR1 SNHLY and CDR2 FYNNEI. The CDR3 loop reads CASRDTTGEVQYF. CDR3 DNA sequence: TGTGCCAGCAGGGATACCACAGGGGAAGTCCAGTACTTC.

Comments on this clonotype: It may be a read error: a sequence one base away is much more abundant. The rearrangement links TRBV12-3 or TRBV12-4 to TRBJ1-5; 7 bases fit TRBD1. This CDR3 contains 14 residues. The CDR3 sequence is CASSRQGPGQPRHF. In nucleotides, the CDR3 is TGTGCCAGCAGTCGACAGGGTCCCGGCCAGCCCCGGCATTTT.